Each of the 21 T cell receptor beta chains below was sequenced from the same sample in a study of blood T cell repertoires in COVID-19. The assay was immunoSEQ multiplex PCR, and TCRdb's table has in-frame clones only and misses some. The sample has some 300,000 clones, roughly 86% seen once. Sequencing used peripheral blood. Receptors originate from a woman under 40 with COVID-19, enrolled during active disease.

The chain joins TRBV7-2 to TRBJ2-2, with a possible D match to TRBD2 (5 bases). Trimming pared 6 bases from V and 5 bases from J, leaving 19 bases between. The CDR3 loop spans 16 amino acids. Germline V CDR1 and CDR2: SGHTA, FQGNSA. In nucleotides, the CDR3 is TGTGCCAGCAGACTAGGGAGCCAGATAAAGACCGGGGAGCTGTTTTTT. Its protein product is CASRLGSQIKTGELFF.

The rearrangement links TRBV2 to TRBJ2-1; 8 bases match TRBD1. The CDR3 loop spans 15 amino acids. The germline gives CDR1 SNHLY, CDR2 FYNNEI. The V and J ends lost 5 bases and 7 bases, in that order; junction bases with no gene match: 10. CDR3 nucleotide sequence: TGTGCCAGCAGTCGAACAGGGGGTGAGATAAATGAGCAGTTCTTC. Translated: CASSRTGGEINEQFF.

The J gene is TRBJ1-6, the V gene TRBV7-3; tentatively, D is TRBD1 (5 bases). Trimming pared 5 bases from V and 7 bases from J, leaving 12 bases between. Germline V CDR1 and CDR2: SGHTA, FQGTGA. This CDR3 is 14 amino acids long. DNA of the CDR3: TGTGCCAGCAGCGCTTACGGGGGGAATTCACCCCTCCACTTT. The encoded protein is CASSAYGGNSPLHF.

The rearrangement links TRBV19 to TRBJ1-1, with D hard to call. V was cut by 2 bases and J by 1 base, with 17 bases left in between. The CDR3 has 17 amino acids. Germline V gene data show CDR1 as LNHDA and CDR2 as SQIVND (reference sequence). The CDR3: CASSILADYPTNTEAFF. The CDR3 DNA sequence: TGTGCCAGTAGTATATTGGCAGACTATCCCACGAACACTGAAGCTTTCTTT.

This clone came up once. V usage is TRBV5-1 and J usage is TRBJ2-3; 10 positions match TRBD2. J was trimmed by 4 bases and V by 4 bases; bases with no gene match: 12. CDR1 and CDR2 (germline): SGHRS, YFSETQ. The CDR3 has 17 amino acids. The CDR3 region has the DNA TGCGCCAGCAGCCCCGATGTCAGCGGGGGGGCAGCAGATACGCAGTATTTT. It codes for CASSPDVSGGAADTQYF.

The CDR3 DNA reads TGTGCCAGCAGCTCTGACCCTGGACAGGGGTACCCCACAGATACGCAGTATTTT. As protein: CASSSDPGQGYPTDTQYF. The rearrangement uses TRBV13 and TRBJ2-3, with 9 nucleotides matching TRBD1. This CDR3 contains 18 residues. Germline assignment: CDR1 PRHDT and CDR2 FYEKMQ (reference sequence). Trimming cost V 4 bases and J 2 bases; bases outside gene matches: 13.

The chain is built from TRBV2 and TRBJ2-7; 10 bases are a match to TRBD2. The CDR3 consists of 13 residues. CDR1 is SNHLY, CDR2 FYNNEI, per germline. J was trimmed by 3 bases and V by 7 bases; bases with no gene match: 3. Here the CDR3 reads CASMVAGGYEQYF. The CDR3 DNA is TGTGCCAGCATGGTAGCGGGGGGCTACGAGCAGTACTTC.

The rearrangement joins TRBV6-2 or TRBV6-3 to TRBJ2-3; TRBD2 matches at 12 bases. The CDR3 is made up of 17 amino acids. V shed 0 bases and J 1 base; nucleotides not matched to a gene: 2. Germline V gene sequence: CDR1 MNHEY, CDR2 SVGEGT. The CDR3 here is CASSYSRTSGGTDTQYF. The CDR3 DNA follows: TGTGCCAGCAGTTACTCGAGGACTAGCGGGGGCACAGATACGCAGTATTTT.

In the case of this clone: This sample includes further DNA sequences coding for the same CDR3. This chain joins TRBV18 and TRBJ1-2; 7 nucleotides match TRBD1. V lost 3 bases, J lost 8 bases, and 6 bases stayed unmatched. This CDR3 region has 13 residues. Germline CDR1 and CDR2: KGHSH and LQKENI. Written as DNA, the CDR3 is TGTGCCAGCTCACCCCGACAGGGTGACGGCTACACCTTC. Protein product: CASSPRQGDGYTF. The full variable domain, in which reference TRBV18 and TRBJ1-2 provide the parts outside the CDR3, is NAGVMQNPRHLVRRRGQEARLRCSPMKGHSHVYWYRQLPEEGLKFMVYLQKENIIDESGMPKERFSAEFPKEGPSILRIQQVVRGDSAAYFCASSPRQGDGYTFGSGTRLTVV.

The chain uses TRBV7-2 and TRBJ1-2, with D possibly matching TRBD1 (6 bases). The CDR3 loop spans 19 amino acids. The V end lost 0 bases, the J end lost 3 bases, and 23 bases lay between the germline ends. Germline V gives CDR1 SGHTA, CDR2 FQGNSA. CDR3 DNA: TGTGCCAGCAGCTTAGCGGCCTCTTTAAGGGGGACGGCCTACTATGGCTACACCTTC. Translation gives CASSLAASLRGTAYYGYTF.

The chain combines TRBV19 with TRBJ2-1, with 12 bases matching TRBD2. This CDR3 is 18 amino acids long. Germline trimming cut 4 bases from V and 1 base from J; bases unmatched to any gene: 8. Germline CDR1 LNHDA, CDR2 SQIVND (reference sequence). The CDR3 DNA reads TGTGCCAGTAGTACCCGACTAGCGGGGGATCGATCCTACAATGAGCAGTTCTTC. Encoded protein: CASSTRLAGDRSYNEQFF.

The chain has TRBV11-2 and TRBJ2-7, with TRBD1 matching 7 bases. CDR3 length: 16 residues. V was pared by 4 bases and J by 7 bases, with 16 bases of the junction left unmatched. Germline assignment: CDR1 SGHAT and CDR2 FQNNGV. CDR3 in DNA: TGTGCCAGCAGCTCCCATAAGGCAGGGGGTTTAGGTGAGCAGTACTTC. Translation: CASSSHKAGGLGEQYF.

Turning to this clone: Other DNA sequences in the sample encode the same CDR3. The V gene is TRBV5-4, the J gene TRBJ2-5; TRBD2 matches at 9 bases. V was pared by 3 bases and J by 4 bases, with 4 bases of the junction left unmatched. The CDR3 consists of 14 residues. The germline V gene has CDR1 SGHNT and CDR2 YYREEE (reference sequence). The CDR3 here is CASSSGLALETQYF. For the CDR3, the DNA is TGTGCCAGCAGCTCAGGACTAGCGCTAGAGACCCAGTACTTC.

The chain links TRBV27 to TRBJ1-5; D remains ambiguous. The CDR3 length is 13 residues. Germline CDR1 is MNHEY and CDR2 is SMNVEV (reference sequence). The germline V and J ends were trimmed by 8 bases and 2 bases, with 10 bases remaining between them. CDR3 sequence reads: CASAREGNQPQHF. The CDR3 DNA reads TGTGCCAGCGCTAGGGAGGGCAATCAGCCCCAGCATTTT.

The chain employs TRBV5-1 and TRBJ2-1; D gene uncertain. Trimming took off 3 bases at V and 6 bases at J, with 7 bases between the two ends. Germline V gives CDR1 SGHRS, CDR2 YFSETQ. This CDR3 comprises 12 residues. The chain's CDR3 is CASSWPGNEQFF. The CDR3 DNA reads TGCGCCAGCAGCTGGCCGGGCAATGAGCAGTTCTTC.

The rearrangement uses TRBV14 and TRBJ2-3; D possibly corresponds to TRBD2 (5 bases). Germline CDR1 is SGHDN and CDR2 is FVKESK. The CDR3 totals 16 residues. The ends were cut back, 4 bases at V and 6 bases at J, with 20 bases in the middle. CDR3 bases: TGTGCCAGCAGCCTCCAAACTAGTAACATCCCCGATACGCAGTATTTT. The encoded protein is CASSLQTSNIPDTQYF.

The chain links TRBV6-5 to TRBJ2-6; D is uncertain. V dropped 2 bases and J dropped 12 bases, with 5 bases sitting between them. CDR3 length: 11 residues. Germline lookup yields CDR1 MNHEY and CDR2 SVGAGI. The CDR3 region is CASSYLSVLTF. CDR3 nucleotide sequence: TGTGCCAGCAGTTACCTCTCCGTCCTGACTTTC.

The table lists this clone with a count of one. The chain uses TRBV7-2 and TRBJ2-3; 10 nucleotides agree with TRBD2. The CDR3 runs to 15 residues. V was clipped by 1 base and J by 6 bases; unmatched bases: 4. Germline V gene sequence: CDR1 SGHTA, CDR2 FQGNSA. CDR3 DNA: TGTGCCAGCAGCTTAGTCGGTAGCGGGGGGGATACGCAGTATTTT. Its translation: CASSLVGSGGDTQYF. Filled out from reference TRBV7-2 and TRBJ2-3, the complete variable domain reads GAGVSQSPSNKVTEKGKDVELRCDPISGHTALYWYRQSLGQGLEFLIYFQGNSAPDKSGLPSDRFSAERTGGSVSTLTIQRTQQEDSAVYLCASSLVGSGGDTQYFGPGTRLTVL.

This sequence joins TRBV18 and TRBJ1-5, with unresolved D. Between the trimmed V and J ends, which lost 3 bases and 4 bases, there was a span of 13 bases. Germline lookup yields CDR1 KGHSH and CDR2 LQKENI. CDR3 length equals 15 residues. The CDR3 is CASSPWAAENQPQHF. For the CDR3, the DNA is TGTGCCAGCTCACCTTGGGCAGCCGAAAATCAGCCCCAGCATTTT.

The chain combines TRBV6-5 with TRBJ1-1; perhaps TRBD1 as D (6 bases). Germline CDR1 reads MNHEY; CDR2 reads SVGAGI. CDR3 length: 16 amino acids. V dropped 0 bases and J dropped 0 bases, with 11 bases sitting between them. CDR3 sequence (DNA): TGTGCCAGCAGTTACTCTACCGGACAGATGAACACTGAAGCTTTCTTT. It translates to CASSYSTGQMNTEAFF.

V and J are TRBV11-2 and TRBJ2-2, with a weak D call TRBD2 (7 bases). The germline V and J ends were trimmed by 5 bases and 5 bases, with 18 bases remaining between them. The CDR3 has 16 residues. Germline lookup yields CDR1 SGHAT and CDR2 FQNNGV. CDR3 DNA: TGTGCCAGCAGCCCTGTGCGGGGGCGCGGTACCGGGGAGCTGTTTTTT. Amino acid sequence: CASSPVRGRGTGELFF.